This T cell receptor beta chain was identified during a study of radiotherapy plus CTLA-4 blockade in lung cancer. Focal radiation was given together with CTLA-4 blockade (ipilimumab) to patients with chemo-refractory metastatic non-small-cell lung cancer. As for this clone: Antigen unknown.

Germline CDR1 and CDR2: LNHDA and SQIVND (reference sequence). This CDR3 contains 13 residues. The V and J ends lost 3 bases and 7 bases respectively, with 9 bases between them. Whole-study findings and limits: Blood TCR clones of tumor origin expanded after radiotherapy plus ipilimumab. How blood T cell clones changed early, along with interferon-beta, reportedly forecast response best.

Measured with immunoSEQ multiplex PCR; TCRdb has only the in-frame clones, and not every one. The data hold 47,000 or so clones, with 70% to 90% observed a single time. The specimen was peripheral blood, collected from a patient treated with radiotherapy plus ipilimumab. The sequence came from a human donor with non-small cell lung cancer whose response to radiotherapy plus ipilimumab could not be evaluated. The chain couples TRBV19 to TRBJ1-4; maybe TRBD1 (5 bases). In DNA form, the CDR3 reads TGTGCCAGTAGTATTACCAGGGTTGAAAAACTGTTTTTT. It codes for CASSITRVEKLFF.